This entry lists 22 T cell receptor beta chains sequenced from one sample in a study of shared clonotypes between healthy human individuals. Only in-frame clones appear in the TCRdb table, and some are missing; sequencing was by immunoSEQ multiplex PCR. This table has under 600,000 clones, about 96% appearing once. Sequencing was carried out using naive CD4+ T cells sorted from blood. Subset reported: CD45RA+ positively selected. The receptor set was obtained from a woman in her 30s in good health.

This chain joins TRBV27 and TRBJ2-2; possibly TRBD1 for D (5 bases). The CDR3 contains 15 residues. V was clipped by 3 bases and J by 4 bases, with 12 bases between them. Germline V lookup: CDR1 MNHEY, CDR2 SMNVEV (reference sequence). This chain's CDR3 is CASSFWGRGTGELFF. In nucleotides, the CDR3 is TGTGCCAGCAGTTTTTGGGGTAGGGGCACCGGGGAGCTGTTTTTT.

The CDR3 spells CASSQDRTSSGRDEQYF. CDR3 DNA sequence: TGCGCCAGCAGCCAAGATCGTACCTCCAGCGGGAGGGACGAGCAGTACTTC. The chain is built from TRBV4-1 and TRBJ2-7; TRBD2 agrees at 10 bases. Germline-derived CDR1 and CDR2 are MGHRA and YSYEKL. The CDR3 sequence is 17 residues long. The junction had 10 bases not matched to a gene; V was cut back by 0 bases and J by 5 bases.

The chain has TRBV27 and TRBJ2-1; tentative D call: TRBD1 (6 bases). CDR3 length equals 15 residues. The germline gives CDR1 MNHEY, CDR2 SMNVEV (reference sequence). The V end was cut by 7 bases, the J end by 8 bases, with 21 bases between. CDR3 bases: TGTGCCAGCACCTCACTTGGGGCAGGGGTCCATGAGCAGTTCTTC. It is translated as CASTSLGAGVHEQFF.

V and J are TRBV10-3 and TRBJ1-2, with D maybe TRBD1 (6 bases). In germline, CDR1 is ENHRY, CDR2 SYGVKD. The CDR3 is made up of 14 amino acids. V was clipped by 4 bases and J by 4 bases, with 13 bases between them. CDR3 protein: CAISGSGASYGYTF. In DNA, the CDR3 is TGTGCCATCAGTGGGTCAGGGGCAAGCTATGGCTACACCTTC.

The chain is built from TRBV18 and TRBJ1-2, with D perhaps matching TRBD1 (6 bases). The germline gives CDR1 KGHSH, CDR2 LQKENI. Trimming took 1 base from V and 2 from J, leaving 8 bases between them. This CDR3 has 14 residues. CDR3 residues: CASSPLDRNYGYTF. CDR3 DNA sequence: TGTGCCAGCTCACCACTTGACAGGAACTATGGCTACACCTTC.

The V call is TRBV15, the J call TRBJ2-3; 8 nucleotides line up with TRBD1. The CDR3 extends over 14 amino acids. The junction had 7 bases not matched to a gene; V was cut back by 7 bases and J by 4 bases. CDR1 and CDR2 (germline): LNHNV, YYDKDF (reference sequence). CDR3 loop: CATKDRGWSDTQYF. CDR3 nucleotides: TGTGCCACCAAAGACAGGGGTTGGTCAGATACGCAGTATTTT.

This chain uses TRBV15 with TRBJ2-5, with D hard to call. V was pared by 4 bases and J by 7 bases, with 10 bases between. Looked up from germline, CDR1 is LNHNV and CDR2 is YYDKDF (reference sequence). The CDR3 sequence is 12 residues long. CDR3 in DNA: TGTGCCACCAGCATACCTGGCGGGACCCAGTACTTC. Residues: CATSIPGGTQYF. The full variable domain, completed using reference TRBV15 and TRBJ2-5, is DAMVIQNPRYQVTQFGKPVTLSCSQTLNHNVMYWYQQKSSQAPKLLFHYYDKDFNNEADTPDNFQSRRPNTSFCFLDIRSPGLGDTAMYLCATSIPGGTQYFGPGTRLLVL.

This sequence joins TRBV28 and TRBJ2-1, with 11 bases fitting TRBD2. CDR1 and CDR2 (germline): MDHEN, SYDVKM. V was clipped by 7 bases and J by 2 bases; unmatched bases: 10. The CDR3 sequence is 17 residues long. The CDR3 region has the DNA TGTGCCAGCACCGGGACTAGCGGACCACGGGCCTACAATGAGCAGTTCTTC. This gives the protein CASTGTSGPRAYNEQFF.

This sequence joins TRBV2 and TRBJ2-1; 12 bases agree with TRBD2. The trim removed 5 bases at V and 9 bases at J, leaving 14 bases unmatched. The CDR3 runs to 17 residues. The germline V gene encodes CDR1 SNHLY and CDR2 FYNNEI. The CDR3 loop is CASSPPTSGSRLGEQFF. CDR3 nucleotides: TGTGCCAGCAGTCCACCGACTAGCGGGAGTCGGTTGGGTGAGCAGTTCTTC.

J is TRBJ1-4 and V is TRBV5-6; D is undetermined. The CDR3 extends over 13 amino acids. V dropped 2 bases and J dropped 8 bases, with 10 bases sitting between them. Per the germline V gene, CDR1 is SGHDT and CDR2 is YYEEEE. This chain's CDR3 is CASSFGLGEKLFF. The DNA for the CDR3 is TGTGCCAGCAGCTTCGGGTTAGGCGAAAAACTGTTTTTT.

The CDR3 DNA reads as TGTGCCAGCAGCATAGAGAGAGCGGTCTACGAGCAGTACTTC. Translation gives CASSIERAVYEQYF. The chain recombines TRBV21-1 with TRBJ2-7; the D segment call TRBD2 is taken from the table without a DNA check. TRBV21-1 is annotated as a pseudogene. The CDR3 loop spans 14 amino acids.

The chain recombines TRBV27 with TRBJ1-1; maybe TRBD1 (5 bases). Germline V lookup: CDR1 MNHEY, CDR2 SMNVEV (reference sequence). The CDR3 runs to 15 residues. V was pared by 7 bases and J by 1 base, with 16 bases between. DNA of the CDR3: TGTGCCAGCAAGGGGAACAGGCAAACGAACACTGAAGCTTTCTTT. Its translation: CASKGNRQTNTEAFF.

The CDR3 sequence is CASSPRGSKGPLRNPANYGYTF. The CDR3 DNA follows: TGCGCCAGCAGCCCTCGGGGATCAAAGGGCCCCCTTCGAAATCCTGCTAACTATGGCTACACCTTC. The V call is TRBV4-1, the J call TRBJ1-2; D is unresolved. CDR3 length equals 22 residues. The germline CDR1 and CDR2 sequences are MGHRA and YSYEKL. With 4 bases removed from V and 0 bases from J, the gap between germline ends came to 33 bases.

The chain combines TRBV11-2 with TRBJ2-5; 7 bases map to TRBD2. CDR1 SGHAT and CDR2 FQNNGV come from the germline V gene. With 2 bases clipped from V and 3 bases from J, the junction kept 9 bases outside the gene matches. CDR3 size: 16 residues. As DNA, the CDR3 is TGTGCCAGCAGCTTAAACGGCGGACTAGACAAAGAGACCCAGTACTTC. Amino acid sequence: CASSLNGGLDKETQYF.

The chain joins TRBV25-1 to TRBJ2-2; no reliable D call. There are 14 residues in the CDR3. Germline V gene sequence: CDR1 MGHDK, CDR2 SYGVNS. V was shortened by 8 bases and J by 4 bases, with 14 bases between the two germline ends. The CDR3 region is CASRARHSTGELFF. The DNA for the CDR3 is TGTGCCAGCCGGGCGCGCCACTCCACCGGGGAGCTGTTTTTT.

This clone has a single count. This chain connects TRBV28 to TRBJ1-1; perhaps TRBD1 as D (6 bases). V lost 8 bases and J 4 bases, leaving 17 bases between the germline ends. The CDR3 contains 14 residues. Germline CDR1 MDHEN, CDR2 SYDVKM. CDR3 loop: CASLSMGGLTEAFF. CDR3 sequence (DNA): TGTGCCAGCCTTTCTATGGGGGGGCTCACTGAAGCTTTCTTT.

V is TRBV5-1 and J is TRBJ1-6; 8 nucleotides line up with TRBD1. CDR3 length: 15 residues. Germline CDR1 SGHRS, CDR2 YFSETQ. Unmatched junction bases numbered 8, after V lost 0 bases and J lost 12 bases. CDR3 sequence reads: CASSLGPTGQGPLHF. In DNA, the CDR3 is TGCGCCAGCAGCTTGGGCCCCACCGGACAGGGACCCCTCCACTTT. Variable domain in full (rest from reference TRBV5-1 and TRBJ1-6): KAGVTQTPRYLIKTRGQQVTLSCSPISGHRSVSWYQQTPGQGLQFLFEYFSETQRNKGNFPGRFSGRQFSNSRSEMNVSTLELGDSALYLCASSLGPTGQGPLHFGNGTRLTVT.

The CDR3 bases are TGTGCCCTAGGAGGTGGGGGAAAGCAGTTCTTC. Translating it yields CALGGGGKQFF. This chain joins TRBV30 and TRBJ2-1, with D perhaps assigned TRBD1 or TRBD2 (5 bases each). Trimming took 8 bases from V and 11 from J, leaving 16 bases between them. This CDR3 region has 11 residues. Germline V gene data show CDR1 as GTSNPN and CDR2 as SVGIG (reference sequence). The complete variable domain, with remaining parts taken from reference TRBV30 and TRBJ2-1, reads SQTIHQWPATLVQPVGSPLSLECTVEGTSNPNLYWYRQAAGRGLQLLFYSVGIGQISSEVPQNLSASRPQDRQFILSSKKLLLSDSGFYLCALGGGGKQFFGPGTRLTVL.

This clone was seen once. The chain recombines TRBV19 with TRBJ1-3, with a tentative D call TRBD1 (6 bases). Germline V gene data show CDR1 as LNHDA and CDR2 as SQIVND (reference sequence). V lost 7 bases to trimming and J lost 0 bases, with 13 bases between them. The CDR3 runs 15 residues. In DNA form, the CDR3 reads TGTGCCAGTAACCCGGACAGATCCTCTGGAAACACCATATATTTT. Its protein product is CASNPDRSSGNTIYF.

This chain joins TRBV7-6 and TRBJ2-3; D gene unclear. V shed 2 bases and J shed 4 bases, with 7 bases lying between them. Looked up from germline, CDR1 is SGHVS and CDR2 is FNYEAQ. This CDR3 is built from 13 residues. The CDR3 DNA follows: TGTGCCAGCAGCTTACAAATCGCAGATACGCAGTATTTT. As protein: CASSLQIADTQYF.

This chain uses TRBV7-9 with TRBJ2-2, with TRBD1 identical over 7 bases. Trimming cost V 0 bases and J 6 bases; bases outside gene matches: 1. CDR3 length: 14 residues. Per the germline V gene, CDR1 is SEHNR and CDR2 is FQNEAQ (reference sequence). The CDR3 reads CASSLAGGAGELFF. The CDR3 nucleotides are TGTGCCAGCAGCTTAGCAGGGGGCGCCGGGGAGCTGTTTTTT. Drawing the rest from reference TRBV7-9 and TRBJ2-2, the complete variable domain is DTGVSQNPRHKITKRGQNVTFRCDPISEHNRLYWYRQTLGQGPEFLTYFQNEAQLEKSRLLSDRFSAERPKGSFSTLEIQRTEQGDSAMYLCASSLAGGAGELFFGEGSRLTVL.

The chain combines TRBV4-2 with TRBJ2-1, with D possibly matching TRBD2 (5 bases). The CDR3 runs to 17 residues. The germline CDR1 and CDR2 sequences are LGHNA and YNFKEQ. V was trimmed by 0 bases and J by 4 bases, leaving 16 bases between them. The CDR3 DNA follows: TGTGCCAGCAGCCAAGATCACCCCAGCGGAAGTTACAATGAGCAGTTCTTC. This codes for CASSQDHPSGSYNEQFF.